One sample yielded the 12 T cell receptor beta chains listed below, sequenced in a study of human T cells and chemical hapten exposure. One entry per CDR3 protein, called by TCRdb with MiXCR from the RACE reads. The repertoire holds approximately 100,000 distinct CDR3 sequences, with more than 7% as singletons. The time point here: patch test 2, 6 weeks after DPC sensitization. The treatment is: therapeutic diphenylcyclopropenone sensitization with weekly scalp DPC. This specimen consisted of whole blood, obtained in connection with sensitization to the hapten diphenylcyclopropenone (DPC). The receptor source for this set is a woman aged 40 to 55 with alopecia areata. Some clones in this sample may be carry-over from other donors' samples.

This clonotype showed up many times. This rearrangement joins TRBV10-2 to TRBJ2-2, with TRBD1 identical over 7 bases. Trimming removed 6 bases from V and 1 base from J; junction bases left unmatched: 8. This CDR3 region has 16 residues. Germline loops: CDR1 WSHSY, CDR2 SAAADI. CDR3 bases: TGCGCCAGCAGGATAACAGGGGTCAGGAACACCGGGGAGCTGTTTTTT. This encodes CASRITGVRNTGELFF.

This clonotype was counted only a few times. V usage is TRBV6-2 or TRBV6-3 and J usage is TRBJ2-6; tentatively, D is TRBD1 or TRBD2 (6 bases each). V dropped 10 bases and J dropped 4 bases, with 20 bases sitting between them. Germline V CDR1 and CDR2: MNHEY, SVGEGT. This CDR3 contains 16 residues. The chain's CDR3 is CANAHGGAEGANVLTF. CDR3 in DNA: TGTGCCAACGCGCACGGGGGCGCGGAAGGGGCCAACGTCCTGACTTTC.

This clonotype appeared many times. The rearrangement joins TRBV7-9 to TRBJ2-7, with 7 bases matching TRBD1. This CDR3 has 16 residues. Trimming took 5 bases from V and 3 from J; bases not matched to a gene: 13. Germline V gene lookup returns CDR1 SEHNR and CDR2 FQNEAQ (reference sequence). The CDR3 is CASSLGSRGRYYEQYF. CDR3 nucleotide sequence: TGTGCCAGCAGCCTTGGTAGCAGGGGGAGATACTACGAGCAGTACTTC.

This clonotype was seen a few times. The rearrangement joins TRBV6-2 or TRBV6-3 to TRBJ1-5; the D is unclear. CDR1 is MNHEY, CDR2 SVGEGT, per germline. The CDR3 sequence is 14 residues long. Trimming left V 0 bases short and J 3 bases short, with 6 bases between. The CDR3 region is CASSYSLPNQPQHF. In DNA, the CDR3 is TGTGCCAGCAGTTACTCACTACCCAATCAGCCCCAGCATTTT.

This clonotype was counted at least ten times. The J gene is TRBJ2-1, the V gene TRBV4-3; TRBD2 is a possible D gene (5 bases). Germline assignment: CDR1 LGHNA and CDR2 YSLEER. The CDR3 loop spans 16 amino acids. V gave up 1 base and J gave up 0 bases, with 10 bases separating them. The CDR3 DNA is TGCGCCAGCAGCCAAGGTGCGGGCCTCTCCTACAATGAGCAGTTCTTC. Translation gives CASSQGAGLSYNEQFF.

This clonotype was seen many times. The rearrangement uses TRBV5-5 and TRBJ1-1, with a tentative D call TRBD1 (6 bases). CDR1 and CDR2 (germline): SGHKS, YYEKEE (reference sequence). Between the trimmed V and J ends, which lost 0 bases and 0 bases, there was a span of 12 bases. CDR3 length: 16 amino acids. The chain's CDR3 is CASSLGRGVMNTEAFF. In DNA form, the CDR3 reads TGTGCCAGCAGCTTGGGCAGGGGTGTGATGAACACTGAAGCTTTCTTT.

This clonotype was seen at least ten times. This chain joins TRBV5-1 and TRBJ2-7; TRBD2 is a possible D gene (7 bases). The ends were cut back, 0 bases at V and 6 bases at J, with 16 bases in the middle. This CDR3 spans 15 amino acids. In germline, CDR1 is SGHRS, CDR2 YFSETQ. The CDR3 sequence: CASSLDAGAGSEQYF. CDR3 nucleotides: TGCGCCAGCAGCTTGGACGCGGGGGCCGGATCCGAGCAGTACTTC. The whole variable domain, filled in from reference TRBV5-1 and TRBJ2-7, reads KAGVTQTPRYLIKTRGQQVTLSCSPISGHRSVSWYQQTPGQGLQFLFEYFSETQRNKGNFPGRFSGRQFSNSRSEMNVSTLELGDSALYLCASSLDAGAGSEQYFGPGTRLTVT.

This clonotype showed up many times. The chain couples TRBV6-1 to TRBJ1-5; D ambiguous. The germline CDR1 and CDR2 sequences are MNHNS and SASEGT. V was shortened by 8 bases and J by 1 base, with 9 bases between the two germline ends. The CDR3 loop spans 13 amino acids. CDR3 region: CASEPGSNQPQHF. Written as DNA, the CDR3 is TGTGCCAGCGAACCGGGCAGCAATCAGCCCCAGCATTTT.

This clonotype showed up just a few times. The CDR3 region is CASSLLLSNEQFF. The CDR3 DNA reads TGTGCCAGCAGCTTACTACTATCGAATGAGCAGTTCTTC. The V gene is TRBV7-9, the J gene TRBJ2-1; no definite D call. Trimming left V 2 bases short and J 7 bases short, with 9 bases between. CDR3 length: 13 amino acids. Per the germline V gene, CDR1 is SEHNR and CDR2 is FQNEAQ (reference sequence).

This sequence joins TRBV5-4 and TRBJ1-2; 7 positions agree with TRBD1. Per germline, CDR1 SGHNT and CDR2 YYREEE (reference sequence). There are 13 residues in the CDR3. The V and J ends lost 6 bases and 4 bases, in that order; junction bases with no gene match: 6. The CDR3: CASTIDRAYGYTF. Written as DNA, the CDR3 is TGTGCCAGCACCATTGACAGGGCCTATGGCTACACCTTC.

In regard to this clonotype: A read error may be the cause here, since a much bigger clone is one base away. The CDR3 bases are TGCGCCAGCGGCCAACATCTAAAAGGGGAGACCCAGTACTTC. Protein product: CASGQHLKGETQYF. The rearrangement joins TRBV4-3 to TRBJ2-5; no clear D. The CDR3 sequence is 14 residues long. Germline V CDR1 and CDR2: LGHNA, YSLEER.

The chain links TRBV29-1 to TRBJ1-1, with TRBD1 identical over 7 bases. The germline gives CDR1 SQVTM, CDR2 ANQGSEA. V lost 3 bases to trimming and J lost 3 bases; unmatched junction nucleotides: 10. This CDR3 comprises 15 residues. The CDR3: CSVEGRQGGDTEAFF. CDR3 DNA sequence: TGCAGCGTTGAGGGACGGCAGGGGGGAGACACTGAAGCTTTCTTT.